This T cell receptor beta chain stems from a study of cytomegalovirus exposure and HLA in healthy donors. CDR3 length: 17 residues. Germline V CDR1 and CDR2: LGHNA, YSLEER. Trimming took 0 bases from V and 3 from J; bases not matched to a gene: 6. Amplification used 60 Vbeta primers and 13 Jbeta primers. TCRdb's copy holds only in-frame clones and misses some; the assay was immunoSEQ multiplex PCR. The table lists over 40,000 clones, roughly 64% of them singletons, with around 12% in the top ten. This clone was observed a few times. The antigen remains undetermined. Study-level results: CMV antigen specificity was confirmed in vitro for a few CMV-associated chains. Relative to equally common others, HLA-associated TCR beta chains showed greater clonal expansion in a later analysis. Some highly shared sequence variants likely arose as a pipeline artifact.

The sequencing input was PBMCs. The rearrangement uses TRBV4-3 and TRBJ2-1; 9 bases map to TRBD2. This receptor was obtained from a man between 60 and 70 years old in good health and CMV-seropositive. The CDR3 nucleotides are TGCGCCAGCAGCCAAGATCCGGCGGGAGGGATCTACAATGAGCAGTTCTTC. As protein: CASSQDPAGGIYNEQFF.